The entry below describes one T cell receptor (beta chain). Random hexamers were used to reverse transcribe 0.5 to 1 ug of RNA. TCRdb fed the immunoSEQ multiplex PCR reads into MiXCR, producing one record per CDR3 protein. The sample has about 130,000 distinct CDR3 sequences; just under 95% are singletons. These data belong to a study of CD8 T cells in Susac syndrome. V was shortened by 4 bases and J by 3 bases, with 13 bases between the two germline ends. Looked up from germline, CDR1 is MDHEN and CDR2 is SYDVKM. The CDR3 sequence is 14 residues long. The TCR sequence derives from a human donor with Susac syndrome. Sequencing was performed on CD8+ T cells from PBMCs. The chain joins TRBV28 to TRBJ2-7; D call uncertain. Written as DNA, the CDR3 is TGTGCCAGCAGTTCTCCGGCCAGCGACTACGAGCAGTACTTC. This gives the protein CASSSPASDYEQYF.